This TCR beta chain appears in the sequencing data of a study of cytomegalovirus exposure and HLA in healthy donors. The donors were members of the validation cohort comprising some 120 subjects, separate from the roughly 700-subject first cohort. The sample holds a few counts of this clone. Its antigen is not identified. General observations from the study: Researchers reported that a few CMV-associated chains were confirmed in vitro as CMV antigen-specific.

Profiling relied on immunoSEQ multiplex PCR, and the TCRdb table lists in-frame clones only, not all of them. This table holds about 120,000 clones, roughly 82% found once. J lost 3 bases, V lost 6 bases, and 2 bases had no gene match. The CDR3 length is 12 residues. Germline loops: CDR1 SNHLY, CDR2 FYNNEI. This sequence originates from a man aged 18 to 29 in good health and CMV-seronegative. The chain combines TRBV2 with TRBJ2-7; 7 nucleotides align to TRBD1. The sample comprised PBMCs. The CDR3 loop is CASRGQYYEQYF. In DNA, the CDR3 is TGTGCCAGCAGGGGACAGTACTACGAGCAGTACTTC.